These 18 T cell receptor beta chains came from one sample sequenced in a study of beta chain features in type 1 diabetes. Since all of the isolated RNA was reverse transcribed, expressed TCRB transcripts were what got sequenced. Using immunoSEQ multiplex PCR, the repertoire was profiled, and TCRdb retains in-frame clones only, with some absent. The repertoire has just over 600,000 clones, roughly a sixth of them found once; the top ten carry approximately 0.087%. Specimen: naive CD4+ T cells from blood. All receptors derive from a man younger than 35 in good health.

J is TRBJ2-7 and V is TRBV25-1; the match to TRBD2 covers 9 bases. With 6 bases clipped from V and 0 bases from J, the junction kept 12 bases outside the gene matches. Germline loops: CDR1 MGHDK, CDR2 SYGVNS. The CDR3 runs 17 residues. CDR3 DNA: TGTGCCAGCAGCCACGCGGGGGGGAGGCTCAACTCCTACGAGCAGTACTTC. Protein sequence: CASSHAGGRLNSYEQYF.

This clone has only a few counts. This chain uses TRBV18 with TRBJ2-1, with TRBD1 as a possible D gene (7 bases). This CDR3 is built from 15 residues. Deletions cut 5 bases from V and 5 bases from J, with 16 bases between. Germline lookup yields CDR1 KGHSH and CDR2 LQKENI. CDR3 residues: CASSGLQGGNNEQFF. In DNA form, the CDR3 reads TGTGCCAGCTCAGGGTTGCAGGGGGGAAACAATGAGCAGTTCTTC.

In its sample, this clone was seen a few times. The gene calls are TRBV6-4 and TRBJ1-1; D perhaps matches TRBD1 (6 bases). From germline, CDR1 is MRHNA and CDR2 SNTAGT. The CDR3 consists of 13 residues. The V end was cut by 5 bases, the J end by 1 base, with 8 bases between. The CDR3 loop reads CASSSDRNTEAFF. The DNA for the CDR3 is TGTGCCAGCAGTTCGGACAGGAACACTGAAGCTTTCTTT.

V usage is TRBV9 and J usage is TRBJ2-3; D is uncertain. The germline CDR1 and CDR2 sequences are SGDLS and YYNGEE. V was pared by 0 bases and J by 0 bases, with 5 bases between. The length of the CDR3 is 14 residues. In nucleotides, the CDR3 is TGTGCCAGCAGCGTAGAGAGCAGCACAGATACGCAGTATTTT. Its protein is CASSVESSTDTQYF.

This clone was counted only a few times. The gene calls are TRBV9 and TRBJ2-3; D may be TRBD2 (6 bases). Per the germline V gene, CDR1 is SGDLS and CDR2 is YYNGEE. V dropped 2 bases and J dropped 1 base, with 14 bases sitting between them. This CDR3 is 16 amino acids long. CDR3 nucleotide sequence: TGTGCCAGCAGCGTCGGAGCTAGCGACCGCACAGATACGCAGTATTTT. It encodes CASSVGASDRTDTQYF.

There are a few counts of this clone. This sequence joins TRBV29-1 and TRBJ1-1; D perhaps matches TRBD1 (6 bases). Trimming took off 4 bases at V and 7 bases at J, with 19 bases between the two ends. From germline, CDR1 is SQVTM and CDR2 ANQGSEA. The CDR3 has 14 amino acids. In nucleotides, the CDR3 is TGCAGCGTTGCTGTAAGGGGGGGCCGGGATGAAGCTTTCTTT. It translates to CSVAVRGGRDEAFF.

This clone was counted a few times. The chain employs TRBV27 and TRBJ2-7, with D tentatively TRBD1 (5 bases). The CDR3 loop spans 15 amino acids. CDR1 is MNHEY, CDR2 SMNVEV, per germline (reference sequence). Deletions cut 3 bases from V and 0 bases from J, with 12 bases between. The CDR3 DNA is TGTGCCAGCAGTTTCGAGACAGCGAGCTCCTACGAGCAGTACTTC. This codes for CASSFETASSYEQYF.

The genes are TRBV2 and TRBJ1-6; TRBD1 matches at 7 bases. J gave up 7 bases and V 7 bases, and 10 bases lay outside the gene matches. In germline, CDR1 is SNHLY, CDR2 FYNNEI. The CDR3 totals 15 residues. CDR3 in DNA: TGTGCCAGCACCCTCGAGGGACAGACAAATTCACCCCTCCACTTT. It translates to CASTLEGQTNSPLHF.

The V gene is TRBV28, the J gene TRBJ1-2, with a weak D call TRBD1 (6 bases). The CDR3 extends over 12 amino acids. Germline V lookup: CDR1 MDHEN, CDR2 SYDVKM. Trimming removed 5 bases at V and 7 bases at J, with 11 bases between. The chain's CDR3 is CASSQHRAGYTF. The CDR3 DNA reads TGTGCCAGCAGTCAACACAGGGCTGGCTACACCTTC.

This clone was detected only a few times. V gene TRBV25-1 combines with J gene TRBJ1-2, with D uncertain. Germline CDR1 MGHDK, CDR2 SYGVNS. V lost 5 bases and J 0 bases, leaving 13 bases between the germline ends. The CDR3 contains 15 residues. CDR3 sequence: CASSPLRGTNYGYTF. The CDR3 bases are TGTGCCAGCAGTCCACTCCGGGGAACTAACTATGGCTACACCTTC.

This sequence joins TRBV29-1 and TRBJ1-2, with D possibly being TRBD1 (6 bases). This CDR3 has 18 amino acids. Germline-derived CDR1 and CDR2 are SQVTM and ANQGSEA. V was cut by 6 bases and J by 4 bases, with 30 bases left in between. CDR3 region: CSVAHPGMGALPLYGYTF. In DNA, the CDR3 is TGCAGCGTCGCCCACCCGGGGATGGGGGCCCTTCCTCTCTATGGCTACACCTTC.

The chain carries TRBV19 and TRBJ2-2, with TRBD1 identical over 7 bases. J was trimmed by 1 base and V by 1 base; bases with no gene match: 3. The CDR3 is 16 amino acids. Germline-derived CDR1 and CDR2 are LNHDA and SQIVND (reference sequence). The CDR3 region has the DNA TGTGCCAGTAGTATAGCGGGACAGAGGAACACCGGGGAGCTGTTTTTT. This gives the protein CASSIAGQRNTGELFF.

The rearrangement uses TRBV4-3 and TRBJ2-1, with 9 positions matching TRBD2. The V and J ends lost 4 bases and 0 bases, in that order; junction bases with no gene match: 19. The germline CDR1 and CDR2 sequences are LGHNA and YSLEER. The CDR3 is 21 residues long. CDR3 sequence reads: CASSRDFAGAGGWSSYNEQFF. The CDR3 region has the DNA TGCGCCAGCAGCCGAGATTTTGCGGGAGCGGGGGGCTGGAGCTCCTACAATGAGCAGTTCTTC.

This clone showed up just a few times. The chain recombines TRBV7-9 with TRBJ1-5; the D is unclear. Germline V CDR1 and CDR2: SEHNR, FQNEAQ (reference sequence). Trimming stripped 3 bases from V and 3 bases from J, with 6 bases between. The CDR3 sequence is 13 residues long. As DNA, the CDR3 is TGTGCCAGCAGCTTGCATGTCAATCAGCCCCAGCATTTT. As protein: CASSLHVNQPQHF.

The rearrangement links TRBV2 to TRBJ1-5, with a tentative D call TRBD1 (5 bases). Deletions cut 1 base from V and 7 bases from J, with 11 bases between. Germline assignment: CDR1 SNHLY and CDR2 FYNNEI. The CDR3 runs to 14 residues. The CDR3 sequence: CASSEVTTDQPQHF. In DNA form, the CDR3 reads TGTGCCAGCAGTGAAGTCACGACAGACCAGCCCCAGCATTTT.

The gene calls are TRBV5-1 and TRBJ2-7, with D perhaps matching TRBD1 (6 bases). This CDR3 has 16 amino acids. V lost 0 bases and J lost 1, with 14 bases in between. Germline V gene data show CDR1 as SGHRS and CDR2 as YFSETQ. DNA for the CDR3: TGCGCCAGCAGCTTGGGACCCACAGGGAAGTCCTACGAGCAGTACTTC. This encodes CASSLGPTGKSYEQYF.

This clone appeared a few times. The chain joins TRBV2 to TRBJ1-1; maybe TRBD1 (6 bases). V shed 7 bases and J shed 7 bases, with 13 bases lying between them. Germline V gene lookup returns CDR1 SNHLY and CDR2 FYNNEI. The CDR3 spans 12 residues. The CDR3 bases are TGTGCCAGCAAGCAGGGGCAAAATGAAGCTTTCTTT. It codes for CASKQGQNEAFF.

Only a few counts were recorded for this clone. V gene TRBV13 combines with J gene TRBJ1-1; tentative D call: TRBD1 (5 bases). Germline-derived CDR1 and CDR2 are PRHDT and FYEKMQ (reference sequence). The CDR3 is made up of 18 amino acids. The ends were cut back, 3 bases at V and 3 bases at J, with 23 bases in the middle. The CDR3 spells CASSFGTQGLSVYTEAFF. The CDR3 DNA follows: TGTGCCAGCAGCTTCGGGACCCAGGGATTGAGTGTGTACACTGAAGCTTTCTTT.